This is a list of T cell receptor beta chains from one sample in a study of tumor-infiltrating lymphocytes in primary liver carcinoma. TCRdb called the multiplex PCR reads again in MiXCR, with one record for every CDR3 protein. The sample lists about 210,000 distinct CDR3 sequences; approximately 64% were seen once. The material sequenced was peripheral blood. These receptors were obtained from a woman aged 60 to 75 with primary liver carcinoma and hepatitis B virus infection. Each CDR3 is given with its conserved first and last residue. D genes are given only for firm matches. A row's size may be missing; if present it is once, few, many or a size class.

J gene,V gene,D gene,clone size,CDR3 DNA,CDR3 protein
TRBJ1-1,TRBV5-5,.,once,TGTACCAGCAGCTCCGGGGACACAGGGATTTCTTACACTGAAGCTTTATTT,CTSSSGDTGISYTEALF
TRBJ2-3,TRBV11-2,TRBD2,many,TGTGCCAGCAGCTGGACTAGCGGGAGTGGCACAGATACGCAGTATTTT,CASSWTSGSGTDTQYF
TRBJ2-2,TRBV12-3/TRBV12-4,TRBD2,many,TGTGCCAGCAGACTAGCGCAGTACACCGGGGAGCTGTTTTTT,CASRLAQYTGELFF
TRBJ1-5,TRBV12-3/TRBV12-4,.,.,TGTGCCAGCAGCCGATTGAGCGCTCAGCCCCAACATTTT,CASSRLSAQPQHF
TRBJ2-1,TRBV16,.,many,TGTGCCAGCAGCCTCCCGACTAGATTAGTGGTGGGCAATGAGCAGTTCTTC,CASSLPTRLVVGNEQFF
TRBJ2-7,TRBV14,TRBD1,.,TGTACCAGCAGCCAAGGAACTGAGGGACAGGGCCCGTACGAGCAGTACTTC,CTSSQGTEGQGPYEQYF
TRBJ1-1,TRBV7-8,.,.,TGTGCCAGCAGCACGCGTCGGCACCCCCGCCCCAAAGCTTTCTTT,CASSTRRHPRPKAFF
TRBJ2-7,TRBV11-2,TRBD2,.,TGTGCCAGCAGCTTGTCGGGACTGGCGGGAGGGCAGTACTTC,CASSLSGLAGGQYF
TRBJ2-1,TRBV11-2,TRBD2,.,TGTGTCAGCAGCGGGACTAGCGGTTACAATGAGCAGTTCTTT,CVSSGTSGYNEQFF
TRBJ1-4,TRBV4-2,.,many,TGTGCCAGCAGCCCCCTTTTAGCAACTAATGAAAAACTGTTTTTT,CASSPLLATNEKLFF
TRBJ1-4,TRBV11-3,.,.,TGTGCCAGCAGCTTAGATCGTGGACTAGGGAATGAGAAACTGTTTTTT,CASSLDRGLGNEKLFF
TRBJ2-1,TRBV5-1,TRBD2,.,TGCGCCAGCAGCGCGGGACTAGCGGGGAACAATGAGCAGTTCTTC,CASSAGLAGNNEQFF
TRBJ2-5,TRBV29-1,.,.,TGTAGCGCCCCAGGGTTTAGGCGAGAGACCCAGTACTTC,CSAPGFRRETQYF
TRBJ2-2,TRBV11-2,.,.,TGTGCCAGCAGCTTATGGGTAGGGACTATCGGGGGCCCCGGGGAGCTGTTTTTT,CASSLWVGTIGGPGELFF
TRBJ1-1,TRBV28,.,few,TGTGCCAGCACCCACCCGGGGGTAGACACTGAAGCTTTCTTT,CASTHPGVDTEAFF
TRBJ2-3,TRBV14,TRBD2,few,TGTGCCAGCAGCCACGGTAGAATTAGCGGGAGTGGCACAGATACGCAGTATTTT,CASSHGRISGSGTDTQYF
TRBJ2-7,TRBV14,.,many,TGTGCCAGCAGTGTAGGGTTCTCCTACGAGCAGTACTTC,CASSVGFSYEQYF
TRBJ2-4,TRBV25-1,.,.,TGTGCCAGCAGTGAAGGAGACATTCAGTACTTC,CASSEGDIQYF
TRBJ2-2,TRBV11-2,.,.,TGTGCCAGGAGCTTTACTAACTACACCGGGGAGCTGTTTTTT,CARSFTNYTGELFF
TRBJ1-4,TRBV19,.,.,TGTGCCAGTAGTCGACAGGAAGTGTTTTTT,CASSRQEVFF
TRBJ1-1,TRBV6-4,.,.,TGTGCCAGCAGTGACTCCCCAGGGGCTGTAGCTGAAGCTTTCTTT,CASSDSPGAVAEAFF
TRBJ2-7,TRBV7-9,.,.,TGTACCAGCAGCCAGGAGGGGGGTTCTTACTACGAGCAGTACTTC,CTSSQEGGSYYEQYF
TRBJ2-5,TRBV5-1,.,.,TGCGCCAGCAGCACGGGACATTCACTACAAGAGACCCAGTACTTC,CASSTGHSLQETQYF
TRBJ1-2,TRBV7-8,TRBD1,.,TGTGCCAGCAGCAACCCGGACAGGGGACTAGGTATAGGTGGCTACACCTTC,CASSNPDRGLGIGGYTF
TRBJ1-4,TRBV29-1,TRBD1,.,TGCAACGTTGATTCCCCTCGGGACAGTGCGACGAAACTGTTTTTT,CNVDSPRDSATKLFF
TRBJ2-2,TRBV7-9,TRBD2,many,TGTGCCGCAGCGGCCTTCCGCGGGAGGGCCGGGGAGCTGTTTTTT,CAAAAFRGRAGELFF
TRBJ1-2,TRBV29-1,.,few,TGCAGCGTTGTCCAAGGGAATGGCTACACCTTC,CSVVQGNGYTF
TRBJ2-1,TRBV11-2,.,.,TGTGCCAGCAGCCACCCCCATGGGCAGTTCTTC,CASSHPHGQFF
TRBJ2-7,TRBV11-2,.,.,TGTGCCAGCAGCCCCTATATACGCACCAGCTCCTACGAGCAGTACTTC,CASSPYIRTSSYEQYF
TRBJ1-5,TRBV20-1,.,.,TGCAGTGCGAAGCAGGGAAGAGGCAATCAGCCCCAGCATTTT,CSAKQGRGNQPQHF
TRBJ2-7,TRBV6-5,.,many,TGTGCCAGCAGTTACTCAGTCCACTCCTACGAGCAGTACTTC,CASSYSVHSYEQYF
TRBJ2-1,TRBV28,.,few,TGTGCCAGCAGTCTCACAGACAGTTTTTCCTACAATGAGCAGTTCTTC,CASSLTDSFSYNEQFF
TRBJ2-7,TRBV4-1,TRBD1,.,TGCGCCAGTAGCCTGGGACAGGGGAAGTACGAGCAGTACTTC,CASSLGQGKYEQYF
TRBJ2-7,TRBV29-1,.,once,TGCAGCGTTGATCTAGGTCTCTACGAGCAGAACTTC,CSVDLGLYEQNF
TRBJ1-1,TRBV28,.,.,TGTGCCAGCAGACATTCCGGGACGGGGAACACTGAAGCTTTCTTT,CASRHSGTGNTEAFF
TRBJ2-5,TRBV29-1,TRBD1,many,TGCAGCGTTGAAGCGGACAGGGGGCGAGCAGAGACCCAGTACTTC,CSVEADRGRAETQYF
TRBJ2-1,TRBV11-3,.,.,TGTGCCAGCAGCCCCCGGGGAACAGGGACCTACATTGAGCAGTTCTTC,CASSPRGTGTYIEQFF
TRBJ1-6,TRBV7-9,.,.,TGTGCCAGCAGCTTAAAGTTCGGTAACTCCTATAATTCACCCCTCCACTTT,CASSLKFGNSYNSPLHF
TRBJ2-7,TRBV4-1,.,.,TGCGCCAGCAGGGGGAACGTCCGTTACGAGCAGTACTTC,CASRGNVRYEQYF
TRBJ1-5,TRBV4-1,.,many,TGCGCCAGCAGCTCCCGACAGGAAAATCAGCCCCAGCATTTT,CASSSRQENQPQHF
TRBJ1-2,TRBV11-2,.,.,TGTGCCATCAGCATGTCAGGGTGGTATGGCTACACCTTC,CAISMSGWYGYTF
TRBJ1-1,TRBV7-8,.,many,TGTGCCAGCAGCTTAGGGGTGGGTGAAGCTTTCTTT,CASSLGVGEAFF
TRBJ2-6,TRBV12-3/TRBV12-4,.,.,TGTGCCAACAGTTTTGCCGCCTCTGGGGCCAACATCCTGACTTTC,CANSFAASGANILTF
TRBJ1-3,TRBV11-2,TRBD1,once,TGTGCCAGCAGCTTTGAGTCGACAGGGGGCAACCCTGGACACACCGTATATTTT,CASSFESTGGNPGHTVYF
TRBJ1-6,TRBV30,.,few,TGTGCCTGGTGCAGGGTGACTTCACCCCTCCACTTT,CAWCRVTSPLHF
TRBJ1-6,TRBV6-5,.,.,TGTGCCAGCAGTTACCGAAGAGCTAATTCACCCCCCCACTTT,CASSYRRANSPPHF
TRBJ1-2,TRBV28,.,few,TGTGCCAGCAGTTTAATTGGTGGCTACACCTTC,CASSLIGGYTF